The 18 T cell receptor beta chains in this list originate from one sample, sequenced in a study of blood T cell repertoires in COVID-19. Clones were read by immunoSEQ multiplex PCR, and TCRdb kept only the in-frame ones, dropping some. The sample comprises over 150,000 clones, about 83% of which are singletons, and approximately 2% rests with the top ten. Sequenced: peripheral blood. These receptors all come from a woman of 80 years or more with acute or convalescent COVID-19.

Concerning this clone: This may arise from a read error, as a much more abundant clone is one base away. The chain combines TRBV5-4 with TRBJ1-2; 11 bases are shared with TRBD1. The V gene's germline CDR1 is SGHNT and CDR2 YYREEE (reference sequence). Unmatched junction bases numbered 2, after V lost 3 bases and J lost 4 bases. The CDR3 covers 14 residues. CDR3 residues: CASSSGTGGYGYTF. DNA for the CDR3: TGTGCCAGCAGCTCCGGGACAGGGGGCTATGGCTACACCTTC. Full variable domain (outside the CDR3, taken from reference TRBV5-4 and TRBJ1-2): ETGVTQSPTHLIKTRGQQVTLRCSSQSGHNTVSWYQQALGQGPQFIFQYYREEENGRGNFPPRFSGLQFPNYSSELNVNALELDDSALYLCASSSGTGGYGYTFGSGTRLTVV.

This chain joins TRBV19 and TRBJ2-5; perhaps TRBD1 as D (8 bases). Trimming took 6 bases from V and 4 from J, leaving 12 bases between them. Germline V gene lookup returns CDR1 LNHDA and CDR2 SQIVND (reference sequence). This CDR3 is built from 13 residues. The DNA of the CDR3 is TGTGCCAGTAGCACAGGGGGGGTAGAGACCCAGTACTTC. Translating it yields CASSTGGVETQYF.

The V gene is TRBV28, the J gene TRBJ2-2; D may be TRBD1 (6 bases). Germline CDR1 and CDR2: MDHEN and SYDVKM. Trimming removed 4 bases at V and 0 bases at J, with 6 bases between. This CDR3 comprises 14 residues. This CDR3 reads CASSWDTNTGELFF. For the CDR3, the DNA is TGTGCCAGCAGTTGGGACACGAACACCGGGGAGCTGTTTTTT.

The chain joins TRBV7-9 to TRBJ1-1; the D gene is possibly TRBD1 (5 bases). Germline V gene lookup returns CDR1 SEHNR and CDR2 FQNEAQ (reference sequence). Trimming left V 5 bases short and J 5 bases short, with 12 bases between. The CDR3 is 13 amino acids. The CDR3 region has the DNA TGTGCCAGCAGCCCCACCCAGGGTACTGAAGCTTTCTTT. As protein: CASSPTQGTEAFF.

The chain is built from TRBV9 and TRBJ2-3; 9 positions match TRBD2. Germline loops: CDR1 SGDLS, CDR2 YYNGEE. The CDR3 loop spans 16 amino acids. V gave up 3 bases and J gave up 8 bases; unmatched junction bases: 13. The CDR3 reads CASSGNSGRVSGTQYF. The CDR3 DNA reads TGTGCCAGCAGCGGGAATAGCGGGAGAGTGAGCGGTACGCAGTATTTT.

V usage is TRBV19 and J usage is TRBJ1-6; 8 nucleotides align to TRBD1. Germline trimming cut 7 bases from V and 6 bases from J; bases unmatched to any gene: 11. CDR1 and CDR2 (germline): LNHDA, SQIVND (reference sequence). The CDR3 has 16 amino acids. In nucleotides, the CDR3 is TGTGCCAGTAACCGGGACAGGAGGAGTGGTAATTCACCCCTCCACTTT. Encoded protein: CASNRDRRSGNSPLHF.

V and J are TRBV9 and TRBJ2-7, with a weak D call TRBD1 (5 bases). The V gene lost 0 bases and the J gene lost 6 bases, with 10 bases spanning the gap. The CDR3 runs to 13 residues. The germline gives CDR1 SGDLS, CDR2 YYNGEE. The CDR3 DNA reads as TGTGCCAGCAGCGTAGCTCAGGGTTCCGAGCAGTACTTC. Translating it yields CASSVAQGSEQYF.

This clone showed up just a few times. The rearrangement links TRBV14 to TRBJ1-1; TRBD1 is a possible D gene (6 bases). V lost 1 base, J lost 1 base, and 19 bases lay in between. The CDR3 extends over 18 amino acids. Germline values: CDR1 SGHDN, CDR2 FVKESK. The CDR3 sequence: CASSQVRGAVSRNTEAFF. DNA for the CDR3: TGTGCCAGCAGCCAAGTGCGGGGGGCGGTTAGTAGGAACACTGAAGCTTTCTTT. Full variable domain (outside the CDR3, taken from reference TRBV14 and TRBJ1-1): EAGVTQFPSHSVIEKGQTVTLRCDPISGHDNLYWYRRVMGKEIKFLLHFVKESKQDESGMPNNRFLAERTGGTYSTLKVQPAELEDSGVYFCASSQVRGAVSRNTEAFFGQGTRLTVV.

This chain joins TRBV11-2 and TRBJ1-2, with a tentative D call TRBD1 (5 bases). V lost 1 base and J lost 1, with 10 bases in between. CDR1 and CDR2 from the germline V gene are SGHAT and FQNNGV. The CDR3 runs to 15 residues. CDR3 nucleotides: TGTGCCAGCAGCTTAGCCTCGGGGGGTAACTATGGCTACACCTTC. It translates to CASSLASGGNYGYTF.

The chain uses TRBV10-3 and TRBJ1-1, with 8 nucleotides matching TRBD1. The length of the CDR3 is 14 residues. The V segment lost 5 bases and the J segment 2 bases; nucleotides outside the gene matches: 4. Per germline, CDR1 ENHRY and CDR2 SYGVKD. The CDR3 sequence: CAISPDRGNTEAFF. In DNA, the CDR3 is TGTGCCATCAGTCCCGACAGGGGAAACACTGAAGCTTTCTTT.

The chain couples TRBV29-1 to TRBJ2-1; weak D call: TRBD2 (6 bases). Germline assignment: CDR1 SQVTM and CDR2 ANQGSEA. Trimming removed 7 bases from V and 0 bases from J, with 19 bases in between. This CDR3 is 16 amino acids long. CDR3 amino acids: CSATGQPGSSYNEQFF. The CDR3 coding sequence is TGCAGCGCAACAGGTCAACCCGGGAGCTCCTACAATGAGCAGTTCTTC.

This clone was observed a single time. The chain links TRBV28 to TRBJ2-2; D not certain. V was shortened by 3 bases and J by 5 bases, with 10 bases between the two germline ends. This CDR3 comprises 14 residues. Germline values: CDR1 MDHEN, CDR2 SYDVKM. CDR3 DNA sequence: TGTGCCAGCAGTTTCGGAGCAAGGACCGGGGAGCTGTTTTTT. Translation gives CASSFGARTGELFF.

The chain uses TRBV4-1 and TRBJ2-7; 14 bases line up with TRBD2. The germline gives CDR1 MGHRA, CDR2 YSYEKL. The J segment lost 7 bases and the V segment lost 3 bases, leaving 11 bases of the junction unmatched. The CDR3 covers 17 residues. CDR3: CASSHGLAGGLLGEQYF. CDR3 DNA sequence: TGCGCCAGCAGCCACGGACTAGCGGGGGGCCTTTTGGGGGAGCAGTACTTC.

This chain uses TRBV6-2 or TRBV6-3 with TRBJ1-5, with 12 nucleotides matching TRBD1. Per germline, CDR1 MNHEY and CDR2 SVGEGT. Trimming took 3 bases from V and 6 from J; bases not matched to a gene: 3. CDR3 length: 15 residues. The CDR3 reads CASSYRDRGRQPQHF. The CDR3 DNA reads TGTGCCAGCAGTTATAGGGACAGGGGGCGTCAGCCCCAGCATTTT.

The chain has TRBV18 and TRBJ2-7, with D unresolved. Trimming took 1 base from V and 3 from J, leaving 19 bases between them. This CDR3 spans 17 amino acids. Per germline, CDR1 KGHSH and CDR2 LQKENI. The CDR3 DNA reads TGTGCCAGCTCACCACAAGTCAGCGATCGTCCACTCTACGAGCAGTACTTC. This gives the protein CASSPQVSDRPLYEQYF.

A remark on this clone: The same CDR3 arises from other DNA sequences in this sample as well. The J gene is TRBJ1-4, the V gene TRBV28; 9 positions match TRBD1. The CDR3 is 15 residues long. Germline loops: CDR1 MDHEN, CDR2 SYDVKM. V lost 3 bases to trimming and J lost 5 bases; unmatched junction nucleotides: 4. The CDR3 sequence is CASSFSGQGNEKLFF. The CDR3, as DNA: TGTGCCAGCAGTTTCTCCGGACAGGGGAATGAAAAACTGTTTTTT.

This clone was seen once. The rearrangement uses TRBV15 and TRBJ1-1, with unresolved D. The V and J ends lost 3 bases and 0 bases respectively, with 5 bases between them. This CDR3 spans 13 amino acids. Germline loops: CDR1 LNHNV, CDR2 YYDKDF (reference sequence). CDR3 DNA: TGTGCCACCAGCAGCCACATGAACACTGAAGCTTTCTTT. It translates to CATSSHMNTEAFF.

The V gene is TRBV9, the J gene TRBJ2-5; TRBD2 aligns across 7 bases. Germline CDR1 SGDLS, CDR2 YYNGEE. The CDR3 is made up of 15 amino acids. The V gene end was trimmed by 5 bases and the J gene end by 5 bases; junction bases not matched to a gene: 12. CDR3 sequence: CASSFATSTGETQYF. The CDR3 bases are TGTGCCAGCAGTTTCGCGACTAGCACGGGCGAGACCCAGTACTTC.